A single sample is the source of the 6 T cell receptor beta chains below, sequenced in a study of cytomegalovirus exposure and HLA in healthy donors. The PCR contained 60 Vbeta and 13 Jbeta primers. The repertoire was sequenced with immunoSEQ multiplex PCR; TCRdb's copy has only in-frame clones and lacks some. The data hold over 90,000 clones, with around 66% observed a single time. Sequenced sample: PBMCs. The source is a woman aged 45-65 years in good health and CMV-seronegative.

V is TRBV28 and J is TRBJ2-1, with 15 bases matching TRBD2. The CDR3 loop spans 16 amino acids. Trimming took 5 bases from V and 10 from J; bases not matched to a gene: 9. Germline CDR1 MDHEN, CDR2 SYDVKM. The CDR3 sequence: CASSRPGTSGRWEQFF. CDR3 DNA: TGTGCCAGCAGTCGTCCCGGGACTAGCGGGAGGTGGGAGCAGTTCTTC.

This chain links TRBV5-4 with TRBJ2-2; 9 bases are a match to TRBD1. V lost 2 bases and J lost 6; bases outside the gene matches: 14. Germline V gene data show CDR1 as SGHNT and CDR2 as YYREEE (reference sequence). This CDR3 has 18 amino acids. DNA for the CDR3: TGTGCCAGCAGCTTTGGTCCCCCCGGGACAGGGCGCGCCGGGGAGCTGTTTTTT. It is translated as CASSFGPPGTGRAGELFF.

This clone was picked up one time. The V and J genes are TRBV6-5 and TRBJ1-5; a possible D gene is TRBD1 (5 bases). This CDR3 has 14 amino acids. The V end lost 0 bases, the J end lost 6 bases, and 9 bases lay between the germline ends. Germline CDR1 MNHEY, CDR2 SVGAGI. The CDR3 is CASSYSGGGQPQHF. CDR3 in DNA: TGTGCCAGCAGTTACTCGGGGGGGGGTCAGCCCCAGCATTTT.

This clone was observed a handful of times. The chain links TRBV19 to TRBJ2-2; TRBD1 agrees at 8 bases. Germline CDR1 and CDR2: LNHDA and SQIVND (reference sequence). V trimming: 3 bases; J trimming: 0 bases; junction bases outside the gene matches: 0. The length of the CDR3 is 15 residues. CDR3 amino acids: CASSMGQANTGELFF. DNA of the CDR3: TGTGCCAGTAGTATGGGACAGGCGAACACCGGGGAGCTGTTTTTT.

In its sample, this clone was seen a few times. This chain links TRBV5-1 with TRBJ1-6; TRBD1 might be the D (5 bases). Germline values: CDR1 SGHRS, CDR2 YFSETQ. Between the trimmed V and J ends, which lost 2 bases and 7 bases, there was a span of 13 bases. There are 15 residues in the CDR3. The CDR3 region has the DNA TGCGCCAGCAGCTTAGGGGATTGGATGAATTCACCCCTCCACTTT. Translating gives CASSLGDWMNSPLHF.

This clone was observed a handful of times. The chain couples TRBV5-1 to TRBJ2-5; 7 bases fit TRBD1. Germline-derived CDR1 and CDR2 are SGHRS and YFSETQ. With V trimmed by 0 bases and J by 2 bases, 4 bases remained unmatched. The CDR3 is made up of 15 amino acids. In DNA, the CDR3 is TGCGCCAGCAGCTTGGAACAGGGGCCTCAAGAGACCCAGTACTTC. Encoded protein: CASSLEQGPQETQYF.